This T cell receptor beta chain originates from a study of neurological immune-mediated disorders. This clonotype was observed many times. TCRdb analysed the 5' RACE reads with MiXCR anew, one entry per CDR3 protein. The table has about 66,000 distinct CDR3 sequences, less than 5.5% seen once; the top ten hold 6.5% to 7.5%. The CDR3 has 15 amino acids. From germline, CDR1 is SGHRS and CDR2 YFSETQ. Losses at the gene ends were 2 bases for V and 3 bases for J; bases not matched to a gene: 1. The V and J genes are TRBV5-1 and TRBJ2-5; 13 bases map to TRBD2. This receptor was taken from a man in his thirties or forties with multiple sclerosis. The specimen sequenced was PBMCs. This CDR3 is CASSFGLAGEETQYF. The DNA of the CDR3 is TGCGCCAGCAGCTTTGGACTAGCGGGGGAAGAGACCCAGTACTTC.